These 19 T cell receptor beta chains came from one sample sequenced in a study of low-dose radiotherapy and immunotherapy resistance in tumors. Priming of first-strand cDNA relied on TRAV- and TRBV-specific primers (covering alpha and beta chains). The authors amplified TCRs for 20 PCR cycles with a constant-region primer and a V-primer adapter. TCRdb used MiXCR to reprocess the reads, holding one entry per CDR3 protein. The sample yields roughly 17,000 distinct CDR3 sequences, 70% seen once. Every receptor here comes from a human donor with advanced metastatic prostate, ovarian, gallbladder or colorectal cancer (not recorded which). This table probably holds off-target reads from a library built for another chain.

The gene calls are TRBV9 and TRBJ2-2; 13 nucleotides align to TRBD2. V lost 4 bases, J lost 3 bases, and 3 bases stayed unmatched. This CDR3 spans 16 amino acids. The germline V gene encodes CDR1 SGDLS and CDR2 YYNGEE. The CDR3 region is CASSPGLAGDTGELFF. The CDR3 bases are TGTGCCAGCAGCCCCGGACTAGCGGGGGACACCGGGGAGCTGTTTTTT.

The chain carries TRBV9 and TRBJ2-2; D ambiguous. V lost 3 bases to trimming and J lost 7 bases, with 13 bases between them. The germline gives CDR1 SGDLS, CDR2 YYNGEE. This CDR3 comprises 14 residues. The CDR3 protein is CASSAVVLGGELFF. In DNA, the CDR3 is TGTGCCAGCAGCGCCGTTGTCCTTGGCGGGGAGCTGTTTTTT.

The chain links TRBV4-3 to TRBJ2-3, with unresolved D. The V end was cut by 2 bases, the J end by 0 bases, with 6 bases between. This CDR3 spans 14 amino acids. Germline CDR1 LGHNA, CDR2 YSLEER. As DNA, the CDR3 is TGCGCCAGCAGCCAAAGACGGAGCACAGATACGCAGTATTTT. It encodes CASSQRRSTDTQYF.

The V call is TRBV5-1, the J call TRBJ2-7, with D possibly matching TRBD2 (5 bases). Germline V CDR1 and CDR2: SGHRS, YFSETQ. V was clipped by 3 bases and J by 2 bases, with 24 bases between them. The CDR3 runs to 18 residues. The CDR3 DNA sequence: TGCGCCAGCAGCTCCAGCGGAGCACCTTCCTCACCACCCTACGAGCAGTACTTC. The encoded protein is CASSSSGAPSSPPYEQYF. The entire variable domain, with the rest obtained from reference TRBV5-1 and TRBJ2-7, is as follows: KAGVTQTPRYLIKTRGQQVTLSCSPISGHRSVSWYQQTPGQGLQFLFEYFSETQRNKGNFPGRFSGRQFSNSRSEMNVSTLELGDSALYLCASSSSGAPSSPPYEQYFGPGTRLTVT.

J is TRBJ2-5 and V is TRBV5-5; the match to TRBD2 covers 11 bases. Germline trimming cut 4 bases from V and 2 bases from J; bases unmatched to any gene: 7. CDR3 length: 16 residues. Germline V gene lookup returns CDR1 SGHKS and CDR2 YYEKEE (reference sequence). This CDR3 reads CASSPTTSGVQETQYF. Here the CDR3 DNA reads TGTGCCAGCAGCCCAACGACTAGCGGGGTTCAAGAGACCCAGTACTTC.

This chain uses TRBV6-5 with TRBJ1-3, with a weak D call TRBD1 (6 bases). Between the trimmed V and J ends, which lost 6 bases and 1 base, there was a span of 10 bases. This CDR3 is built from 14 residues. Germline CDR1 reads MNHEY; CDR2 reads SVGAGI. The CDR3 nucleotides read TGTGCCAGCAGCGCCGGGACATCTGGAAACACCATATATTTT. Translating gives CASSAGTSGNTIYF.

The chain uses TRBV28 and TRBJ2-1, with a tentative D call TRBD2 (6 bases). Germline V gene sequence: CDR1 MDHEN, CDR2 SYDVKM. The CDR3 spans 16 residues. The V end lost 4 bases, the J end lost 7 bases, and 20 bases lay between the germline ends. CDR3 in DNA: TGTGCCAGCAGTTCCTCGACATCTTACCGGGGGAATGAGCAGTTCTTC. This gives the protein CASSSSTSYRGNEQFF.

The chain is built from TRBV6-4 and TRBJ2-3; D not certain. The CDR3 loop spans 13 amino acids. Germline values: CDR1 MRHNA, CDR2 SNTAGT. The V end lost 0 bases, the J end lost 6 bases, and 7 bases lay between the germline ends. CDR3 sequence: CASSDSARDTQYF. CDR3 nucleotides: TGTGCCAGCAGTGACTCAGCTCGGGATACGCAGTATTTT.

This clonotype was observed a single time. This chain uses TRBV9 with TRBJ2-2; TRBD1 matches 7 bases. V shed 4 bases, J shed 2 bases, and the junction held 5 bases outside the gene matches. The CDR3 extends over 15 amino acids. Per the germline V gene, CDR1 is SGDLS and CDR2 is YYNGEE. In DNA form, the CDR3 reads TGTGCCAGCAGCACGGGACAGTCCAACACCGGGGAGCTGTTTTTT. Residues: CASSTGQSNTGELFF.

This rearrangement joins TRBV15 to TRBJ2-5; D is undetermined. In germline, CDR1 is LNHNV, CDR2 YYDKDF (reference sequence). V gave up 1 base and J gave up 6 bases, with 18 bases separating them. This CDR3 has 16 amino acids. The CDR3 here is CATSRGTQSPQKTQYF. The CDR3 DNA follows: TGTGCCACCAGCAGAGGGACCCAGTCGCCACAGAAGACCCAGTACTTC.

The genes are TRBV12-3 or TRBV12-4 and TRBJ2-7; 8 bases are shared with TRBD1. Unmatched junction bases numbered 10, after V lost 6 bases and J lost 6 bases. The CDR3 totals 14 residues. The CDR3 here is CASRDGTGRSEQYF. The CDR3 nucleotides are TGTGCCAGCAGGGACGGGACAGGTCGTAGCGAGCAGTACTTC.

This sequence joins TRBV4-2 and TRBJ1-5, with D uncertain. Trimming cost V 4 bases and J 0 bases, with 10 bases left between them. Germline loops: CDR1 LGHNA, CDR2 YNFKEQ. The CDR3 is 15 residues long. CDR3 amino acids: CASSLYKDSNQPQHF. The CDR3 bases are TGTGCCAGCAGCCTGTATAAAGATAGCAATCAGCCCCAGCATTTT.

This clonotype was observed a few times. This chain links TRBV3-1 with TRBJ2-1; the D gene is possibly TRBD1 (6 bases). V lost 2 bases and J 7 bases, leaving 15 bases between the germline ends. This CDR3 comprises 15 residues. Per the germline V gene, CDR1 is LGHDT and CDR2 is YNNKEL (reference sequence). CDR3 loop: CASSQSSTGSNEQFF. The CDR3 bases are TGTGCCAGCAGCCAATCATCTACAGGGTCGAATGAGCAGTTCTTC.

The chain joins TRBV5-1 to TRBJ1-2; the match to TRBD1 covers 9 bases. Germline CDR1 reads SGHRS; CDR2 reads YFSETQ. The CDR3 loop spans 19 amino acids. With 0 bases clipped from V and 0 bases from J, the junction kept 12 bases outside the gene matches. For the CDR3, the DNA is TGCGCCAGCAGCTTGGCCCGAGCGGACAGGGGCTTTGCTAACTATGGCTACACCTTC. Its protein product is CASSLARADRGFANYGYTF. The entire variable domain, with the rest obtained from reference TRBV5-1 and TRBJ1-2, is as follows: KAGVTQTPRYLIKTRGQQVTLSCSPISGHRSVSWYQQTPGQGLQFLFEYFSETQRNKGNFPGRFSGRQFSNSRSEMNVSTLELGDSALYLCASSLARADRGFANYGYTFGSGTRLTVV.

In this sample, this clonotype turned up a few times. The V call is TRBV3-1, the J call TRBJ2-1; possible D gene TRBD2, 6 bases. The V gene's germline CDR1 is LGHDT and CDR2 YNNKEL (reference sequence). The CDR3 covers 17 residues. V was clipped by 0 bases and J by 1 base, with 13 bases between them. Here the CDR3 DNA reads TGTGCCAGCAGCCAAGATACAACGGGACTGTCCTACAATGAGCAGTTCTTC. It translates to CASSQDTTGLSYNEQFF.

This chain links TRBV20-1 with TRBJ1-5; D unclear. The CDR3 runs 12 residues. The V gene's germline CDR1 is DFQATT and CDR2 SNEGSKA (reference sequence). Trimming removed 6 bases at V and 1 base at J, with 7 bases between. CDR3 residues: CSAKRSNQPQHF. The CDR3 bases are TGCAGTGCCAAGAGGAGCAATCAGCCCCAGCATTTT.

This chain connects TRBV5-1 to TRBJ2-3; D unclear. From germline, CDR1 is SGHRS and CDR2 YFSETQ. Between the trimmed V and J ends, which lost 1 base and 5 bases, there was a span of 5 bases. CDR3 length equals 12 residues. Here the CDR3 reads CASSLIGDTQYF. The CDR3 DNA follows: TGCGCCAGCAGCTTGATAGGAGATACGCAGTATTTT.

This clonotype was observed a few times. The rearrangement uses TRBV6-2 or TRBV6-3 and TRBJ1-3; D call uncertain. Germline V gene sequence: CDR1 MNHEY, CDR2 SVGEGT. CDR3 size: 12 residues. The CDR3, as DNA: TGTGTCTCTCAGAGCTCTGGAAACACCATATATTTT. This gives the protein CVSQSSGNTIYF.

The chain uses TRBV3-1 and TRBJ2-5; D remains ambiguous. Trimming stripped 4 bases from V and 5 bases from J, with 14 bases between. This CDR3 is 14 amino acids long. The germline gives CDR1 LGHDT, CDR2 YNNKEL (reference sequence). The CDR3 coding sequence is TGTGCCAGCAGCCCCCTTATAGCCGGGGAGACCCAGTACTTC. Protein sequence: CASSPLIAGETQYF.